Listed below are T cell receptor beta chains from one sample, sequenced in a study of blood T cell repertoires in COVID-19. Here immunoSEQ multiplex PCR was the method, and the copy in TCRdb shows in-frame clones only, minus some. The sample lists about 210,000 clones; around 85% were seen once. The sample consisted of peripheral blood. The source of these receptors is a man aged 55-75 years with COVID-19, enrolled during active disease. CDR3s include the opening cysteine and the closing phenylalanine or tryptophan. Each record gives: V gene, D gene, J gene, CDR3 protein, CDR3 DNA. The D gene is left open where the match is weak.

TRBV11-3	-	TRBJ2-2	CASSTRTPMGPGELFF	TGTGCCAGCAGCACGAGGACGCCCATGGGGCCCGGGGAGCTGTTTTTT
TRBV5-6	TRBD1	TRBJ2-2	CASSSTGPSTGELFF	TGTGCCAGCAGCTCGACAGGGCCTTCCACCGGGGAGCTGTTTTTT
TRBV9	TRBD2	TRBJ2-3	CASSVGTSGRADTQYF	TGTGCCAGCAGCGTCGGGACTAGCGGGAGGGCCGATACGCAGTATTTT
TRBV14	TRBD1	TRBJ1-1	CASSQETGGERRAEAFF	TGTGCCAGCAGCCAGGAAACAGGGGGCGAACGGCGCGCTGAAGCTTTCTTT
TRBV6-5	-	TRBJ1-2	CASSYSSPQGSAGYTF	TGTGCCAGCAGTTACTCGAGCCCACAGGGTTCCGCTGGCTACACCTTC
TRBV6-5	-	TRBJ1-4	CAILADDNEKLFF	TGTGCCATCCTAGCAGACGACAATGAAAAACTGTTTTTT
TRBV6-5	-	TRBJ1-2	CASSLQQGRYGYTF	TGTGCCAGCAGTCTACAACAGGGACGCTATGGCTACACCTTC
TRBV7-9	TRBD1	TRBJ1-2	CASSSTGDHGYTF	TGTGCCAGCAGCTCGACAGGGGACCATGGCTACACCTTC
TRBV5-1	-	TRBJ1-3	CASSLVPPGLSGNTIYF	TGCGCCAGCAGCCTGGTCCCCCCAGGACTCTCTGGAAACACCATATATTTT
TRBV6-2/TRBV6-3	-	TRBJ1-6	CASSSVSYNSPLHF	TGTGCCAGCAGTTCGGTCTCCTATAATTCACCCCTCCACTTT
TRBV10-1	-	TRBJ1-1	CASSRQRNTEAFF	TGCGCCAGCAGTCGACAGAGGAACACTGAAGCTTTCTTT
TRBV6-2/TRBV6-3	-	TRBJ1-5	CASSYNGGQPQHF	TGTGCCAGCAGTTATAACGGCGGACAGCCCCAGCATTTT
TRBV18	-	TRBJ1-1	CASSSERAEAFF	TGTGCCAGCTCATCAGAGAGGGCCGAAGCTTTCTTT
TRBV21-1	-	TRBJ1-1	CASSEGLLNTEAFF	TGTGCCAGCAGCGAGGGACTGTTGAACACTGAAGCTTTCTTT